These T cell receptor beta chains were read from a single sample in a study of CD8 T cells in Susac syndrome. Each CDR3 protein gets one entry after TCRdb re-called the immunoSEQ multiplex PCR reads with MiXCR. The sample lists about 90,000 distinct CDR3 sequences, around 96% occurring once. Sequencing used CD8+ T cells from PBMCs. The receptors were sampled from a human donor with Susac syndrome. CDR3s include the opening cysteine and the closing phenylalanine or tryptophan. The D gene is left open where the match is weak. Some rows have no size entry. The others give once, few or many, or a class for an expanded clone.

clone size,V gene,CDR3 length,J gene,D gene,CDR3 protein,CDR3 DNA
once,TRBV20-1,17,TRBJ2-5,TRBD1,CSASTPTQGRVQETQYF,TGCAGTGCTAGTACCCCCACACAGGGGAGAGTTCAAGAGACCCAGTACTTC
.,TRBV7-9,17,TRBJ2-3,.,CASRGGEPTNNGDTQYF,TGTGCCAGTAGAGGTGGGGAGCCCACCAACAACGGGGATACGCAGTATTTT
once,TRBV7-3,15,TRBJ2-1,.,CASSLQGGTYNEQFF,TGTGCCAGCAGCTTACAGGGGGGAACCTACAATGAGCAGTTCTTC
.,TRBV27,14,TRBJ1-2,.,CASSLYPLNYGYTF,TGTGCCAGCAGTTTGTACCCCCTGAACTATGGCTACACCTTC
once,TRBV11-3,13,TRBJ1-1,.,CASSRTRRVEAFF,TGTGCCAGCAGCCGAACGAGGAGGGTCGAAGCTTTCTTT
.,TRBV4-3,15,TRBJ2-7,.,CASSQDLDTSYEQYF,TGCGCCAGCAGCCAAGATCTGGACACTTCCTACGAGCAGTACTTC
.,TRBV20-1,14,TRBJ2-2,TRBD2,CSARIRGGTGELFF,TGCAGTGCTAGGATCCGGGGGGGGACCGGGGAGCTGTTTTTT
.,TRBV20-1,14,TRBJ2-1,TRBD2,CSANRGGLYNEQFF,TGCAGTGCAAACCGGGGGGGCCTCTACAATGAGCAGTTCTTC
.,TRBV3-1,14,TRBJ1-6,.,CASSEIAGPSPLHF,TGTGCCAGCAGCGAAATTGCGGGGCCGTCACCCCTCCACTTT
.,TRBV20-1,14,TRBJ2-7,TRBD1,CSAVDREYQYEQYF,TGCAGTGCTGTTGACAGGGAATACCAGTACGAGCAGTACTTC
.,TRBV29-1,14,TRBJ2-7,TRBD1,CSVTGGSRAYEQYF,TGCAGCGTGACAGGGGGAAGTAGGGCCTACGAGCAGTACTTC
.,TRBV28,16,TRBJ2-3,TRBD2,CASSAIAGGLEDTQYF,TGTGCCAGCAGCGCCATAGCGGGGGGGCTGGAAGATACGCAGTATTTT
.,TRBV28,17,TRBJ2-4,.,CASSLWGVPSAKNIQYF,TGTGCCAGCAGTTTATGGGGAGTACCATCGGCCAAAAACATTCAGTACTTC
.,TRBV27,16,TRBJ2-1,TRBD2,CASSFSGLAALNEQFF,TGTGCCAGCAGTTTTTCCGGACTAGCGGCCCTGAATGAGCAGTTCTTC
.,TRBV5-6,14,TRBJ2-2,.,CASSLGSGTGELFF,TGTGCCAGCAGCTTGGGCAGCGGCACCGGGGAGCTGTTTTTT
.,TRBV4-3,13,TRBJ2-1,.,CASSQEGWNEQFF,TGCGCCAGCAGCCAAGAGGGGTGGAATGAGCAGTTCTTC
.,TRBV20-1,16,TRBJ2-3,TRBD2,CSAGTRPGGDTDTQYF,TGCAGTGCTGGGACCCGGCCGGGAGGGGACACAGATACGCAGTATTTT
.,TRBV12-3/TRBV12-4,15,TRBJ2-7,.,CASSSRTQEIYEQYF,TGTGCCAGCAGTTCCAGGACCCAAGAGATCTACGAGCAGTACTTC
.,TRBV30,13,TRBJ1-3,.,CAWSQGLGNTIYF,TGTGCCTGGAGTCAAGGGCTTGGAAACACCATATATTTT
.,TRBV9,14,TRBJ1-6,.,CASQGDAYNSPLHF,TGTGCCAGCCAAGGGGATGCCTATAATTCACCCCTCCACTTT
.,TRBV30,12,TRBJ2-7,.,CAWSGTSYEQYF,TGTGCCTGGAGTGGCACCTCCTACGAGCAGTACTTC
.,TRBV3-1,15,TRBJ2-7,TRBD2,CASSDGLAASYEQYF,TGTGCCAGCAGCGACGGACTAGCGGCATCCTACGAGCAGTACTTC
.,TRBV27,13,TRBJ1-2,.,CASSFSGTGGYTF,TGTGCCAGCAGTTTTTCAGGGACGGGGGGCTACACCTTC
.,TRBV4-3,15,TRBJ2-7,.,CASSRNLDGIYEQYF,TGCGCCAGCAGCCGAAACTTGGACGGAATCTACGAGCAGTACTTC
.,TRBV4-3,16,TRBJ2-2,TRBD1,CASSQGTGGDAGELFF,TGCGCCAGCAGCCAAGGGACAGGGGGTGATGCCGGGGAGCTGTTTTTT
.,TRBV20-1,15,TRBJ2-5,TRBD2,CSARGSGGASETQYF,TGCAGTGCTAGGGGTAGCGGGGGGGCAAGTGAGACCCAGTACTTC
.,TRBV9,14,TRBJ2-7,TRBD1,CASSKGGQPYEQYF,TGTGCCAGCAGCAAAGGGGGACAGCCCTACGAGCAGTACTTC
.,TRBV6-2/TRBV6-3,17,TRBJ1-1,TRBD1,CASSYTGVADRGAEAFF,TGTGCCAGCAGTTATACTGGAGTCGCCGACAGGGGGGCTGAAGCTTTCTTT
.,TRBV27,14,TRBJ1-5,.,CASSLRQGHQPQHF,TGTGCCAGCAGTTTAAGGCAGGGTCATCAGCCCCAGCATTTT
few,TRBV10-2,11,TRBJ2-7,.,CASSESYEQYF,TGCGCCAGCAGTGAGTCCTACGAGCAGTACTTC
.,TRBV5-4,16,TRBJ1-1,.,CASIGMRWGETTEAFF,TGTGCCAGTATCGGGATGAGGTGGGGCGAGACCACTGAAGCTTTCTTT
.,TRBV28,13,TRBJ1-1,.,CASSWDPNTEAFF,TGTGCCAGCAGCTGGGACCCGAACACTGAAGCTTTCTTT
few,TRBV27,12,TRBJ2-3,.,CASSLGTDTQYF,TGTGCCAGCAGTTTGGGTACAGATACGCAGTATTTT
.,TRBV20-1,15,TRBJ2-1,.,CSARTSTGPYNEQFF,TGCAGTGCTAGAACTTCGACGGGGCCATACAATGAGCAGTTCTTC
.,TRBV28,14,TRBJ1-6,.,CASSLGGVDSPLHF,TGTGCCAGCAGTTTGGGGGGAGTCGATTCACCCCTCCACTTT
once,TRBV20-1,15,TRBJ2-2,.,CSARATWSNTGELFF,TGCAGTGCTAGGGCGACGTGGTCGAACACCGGGGAGCTGTTTTTT
few,TRBV29-1,14,TRBJ1-1,.,CSVEDRWGVTEAFF,TGCAGCGTTGAAGATCGGTGGGGAGTGACTGAAGCTTTCTTT
once,TRBV14,12,TRBJ2-7,.,CASSRTYYEQYF,TGTGCCAGCAGCAGGACATATTACGAGCAGTACTTC
.,TRBV30,11,TRBJ2-5,.,CAWSSQETQYF,TGTGCCTGGAGTTCCCAGGAGACCCAGTACTTC
.,TRBV6-2/TRBV6-3,16,TRBJ2-4,.,CASSRTTVLAKNIQYF,TGTGCCAGCAGCCGTACGACAGTCCTAGCCAAAAACATTCAGTACTTC
once,TRBV20-1,18,TRBJ2-1,.,CSARDPFGSRRNYNEQFF,TGCAGTGCTAGAGATCCCTTCGGGAGCCGCCGTAACTACAATGAGCAGTTCTTC
.,TRBV29-1,15,TRBJ1-1,.,CSVSEGGIRRTEAFF,TGCAGCGTTTCCGAGGGGGGGATTCGGAGGACTGAAGCTTTCTTT
.,TRBV4-3,16,TRBJ2-1,.,CASSQDLTGSYNEQFF,TGCGCCAGCAGCCAAGATTTGACGGGGTCCTACAATGAGCAGTTCTTC
.,TRBV3-1,13,TRBJ1-1,.,CASSQQRNTEAFF,TGTGCCAGCAGCCAACAAAGGAACACTGAAGCTTTCTTT
.,TRBV25-1,15,TRBJ1-6,TRBD1,CASTDPAGGASPLHF,TGTGCCAGCACCGATCCGGCAGGGGGTGCTTCACCCCTCCACTTT
.,TRBV5-1,13,TRBJ1-1,TRBD1,CASSGTEDTEAFF,TGCGCCAGCAGCGGGACAGAGGACACTGAAGCTTTCTTT
.,TRBV20-1,11,TRBJ2-3,.,CRGGATDTQYF,TGCAGGGGGGGGGCAACGGATACGCAGTATTTT
.,TRBV7-2,13,TRBJ2-4,.,CASRGGNKNIQYF,TGTGCCAGCAGAGGCGGTAACAAAAACATTCAGTACTTC
.,TRBV12-3/TRBV12-4,13,TRBJ1-2,.,CASSLRTDYGYTF,TGTGCCAGCAGTTTGAGGACAGACTATGGCTACACCTTC
.,TRBV28,13,TRBJ2-7,.,CASRPAEGYEQYF,TGTGCCAGCCGGCCGGCGGAGGGCTACGAGCAGTACTTC
.,TRBV7-3,14,TRBJ1-1,.,CASSLRGENTEAFF,TGTGCCAGCAGCTTAAGAGGGGAAAACACTGAAGCTTTCTTT
.,TRBV4-3,15,TRBJ1-4,.,CASSQDPGANEKLFF,TGCGCCAGCAGCCAAGATCCGGGGGCTAATGAAAAACTGTTTTTT
.,TRBV5-4,14,TRBJ2-7,TRBD1,CASSTGTGRYEQYF,TGTGCCAGCAGCACCGGGACAGGGCGCTACGAGCAGTACTTC